This TCR beta chain appears in the sequencing data of a study of CD8+ T cells in alopecia areata. Study at large: Oral tofacitinib, 5 to 10 mg twice daily, was given in an open-label trial.

Isolated RNA was reverse transcribed into cDNA used as the sequencing template. Repertoires were generated with immunoSEQ multiplex PCR, while TCRdb's copy carries only in-frame clones and drops some. The sample carries roughly 190,000 clones, around 60% recorded once. Study-level results: Researchers say the link of baseline CD8+ expansion to response remains uncertain, with one nonresponder. Sequenced scalp T cells also include alphabeta T cells resident in normal skin.

Trimming removed 0 bases from V and 3 bases from J; junction bases left unmatched: 11. The CDR3 is made up of 18 amino acids. The V gene's germline CDR1 is SQVTM and CDR2 ANQGSEA. As for treatment: oral pan-JAK inhibitor, 5-10 mg twice daily. As for this clone: The antigen is not known.

The rearrangement joins TRBV29-1 to TRBJ2-7; 13 nucleotides line up with TRBD2. The sequence was collected from a human donor with alopecia areata. Here the sequenced sample was CD4+ T cells sorted from blood, taken around week 49, from a patient treated with tofacitinib. The CDR3 DNA reads as TGCAGCGTTGAAGATCGTACTAGCGGGGGGGTTGCTGTCTACGAGCAGTACTTC. It yields the protein CSVEDRTSGGVAVYEQYF.